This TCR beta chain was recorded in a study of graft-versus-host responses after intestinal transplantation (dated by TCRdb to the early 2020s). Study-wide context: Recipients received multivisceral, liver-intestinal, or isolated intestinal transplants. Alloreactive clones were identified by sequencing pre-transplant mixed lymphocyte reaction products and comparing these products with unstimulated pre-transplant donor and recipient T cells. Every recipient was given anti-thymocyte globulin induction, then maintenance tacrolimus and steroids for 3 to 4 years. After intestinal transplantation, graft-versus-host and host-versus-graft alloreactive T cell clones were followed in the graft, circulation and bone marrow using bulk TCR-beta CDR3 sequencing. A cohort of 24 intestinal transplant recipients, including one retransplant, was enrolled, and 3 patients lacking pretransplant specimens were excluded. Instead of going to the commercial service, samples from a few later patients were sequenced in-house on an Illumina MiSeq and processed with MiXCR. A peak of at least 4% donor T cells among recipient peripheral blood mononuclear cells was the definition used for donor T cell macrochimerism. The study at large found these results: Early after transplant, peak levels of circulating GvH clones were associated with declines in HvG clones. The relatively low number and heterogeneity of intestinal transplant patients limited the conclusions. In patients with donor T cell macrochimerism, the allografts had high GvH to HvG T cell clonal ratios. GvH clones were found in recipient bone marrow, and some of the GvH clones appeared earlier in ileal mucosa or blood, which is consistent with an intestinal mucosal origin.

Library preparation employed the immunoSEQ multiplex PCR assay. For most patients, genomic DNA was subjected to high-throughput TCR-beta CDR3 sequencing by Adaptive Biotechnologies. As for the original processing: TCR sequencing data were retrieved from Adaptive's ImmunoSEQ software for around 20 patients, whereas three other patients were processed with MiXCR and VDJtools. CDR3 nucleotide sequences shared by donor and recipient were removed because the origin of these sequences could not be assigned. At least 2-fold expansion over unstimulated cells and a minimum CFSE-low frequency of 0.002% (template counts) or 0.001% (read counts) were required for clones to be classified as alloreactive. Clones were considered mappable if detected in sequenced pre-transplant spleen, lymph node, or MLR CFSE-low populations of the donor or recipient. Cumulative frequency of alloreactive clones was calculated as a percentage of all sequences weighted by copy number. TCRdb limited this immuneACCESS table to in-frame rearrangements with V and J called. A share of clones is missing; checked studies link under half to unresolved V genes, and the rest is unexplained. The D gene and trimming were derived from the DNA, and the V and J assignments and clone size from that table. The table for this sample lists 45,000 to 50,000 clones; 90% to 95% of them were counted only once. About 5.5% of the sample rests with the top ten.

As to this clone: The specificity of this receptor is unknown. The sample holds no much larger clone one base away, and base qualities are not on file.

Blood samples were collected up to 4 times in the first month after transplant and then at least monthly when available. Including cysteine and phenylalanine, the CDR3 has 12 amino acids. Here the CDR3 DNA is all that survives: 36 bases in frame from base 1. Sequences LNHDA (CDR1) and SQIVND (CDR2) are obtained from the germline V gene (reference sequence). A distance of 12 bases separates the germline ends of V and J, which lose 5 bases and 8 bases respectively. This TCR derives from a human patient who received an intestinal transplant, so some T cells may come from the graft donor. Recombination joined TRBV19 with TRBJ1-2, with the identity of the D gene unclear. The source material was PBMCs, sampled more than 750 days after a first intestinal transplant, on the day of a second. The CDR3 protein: CASSFASLGYTF. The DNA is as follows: TGTGCCAGTAGTTTTGCGTCGCTCGGCTACACCTTC.